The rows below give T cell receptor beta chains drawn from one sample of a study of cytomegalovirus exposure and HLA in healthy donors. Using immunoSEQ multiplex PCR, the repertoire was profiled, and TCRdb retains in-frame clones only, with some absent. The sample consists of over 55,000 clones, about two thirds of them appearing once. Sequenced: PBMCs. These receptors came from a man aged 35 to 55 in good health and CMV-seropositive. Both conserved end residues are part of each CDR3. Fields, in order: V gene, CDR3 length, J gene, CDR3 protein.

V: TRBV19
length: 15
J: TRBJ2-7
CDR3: CASSITSGDSYEQYF

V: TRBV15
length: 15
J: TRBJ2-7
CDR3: CATSSLGQSSYEQYF

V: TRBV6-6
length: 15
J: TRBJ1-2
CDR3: CASSRAEGAVYGYTF

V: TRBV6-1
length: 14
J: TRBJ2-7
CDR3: CASEGLARPYEQYF

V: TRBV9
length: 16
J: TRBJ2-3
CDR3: CASSVASGGATDTQYF

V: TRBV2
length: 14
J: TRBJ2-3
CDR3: CASRDRVSTDTQYF

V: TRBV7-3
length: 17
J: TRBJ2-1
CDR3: CASSAASGTPGVNEQFF

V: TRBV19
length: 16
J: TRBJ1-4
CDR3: CASRPTDSFNNEKLFF

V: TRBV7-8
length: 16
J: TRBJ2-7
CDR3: CASSLAPRDRAYEQYF

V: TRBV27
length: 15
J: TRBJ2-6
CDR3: CASSLGSSGANVLTF

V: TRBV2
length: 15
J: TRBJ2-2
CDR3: CASIPRQGGTGELFF

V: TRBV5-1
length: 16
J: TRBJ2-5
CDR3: CASSLGGGRRTETQYF

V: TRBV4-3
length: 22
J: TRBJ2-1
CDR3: CASSQEAPVGLAGGPPNNEQFF

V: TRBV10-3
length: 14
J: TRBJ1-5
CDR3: CAISGGEGNQPQHF

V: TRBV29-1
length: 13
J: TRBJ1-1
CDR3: CSVGRGLRTEAFF

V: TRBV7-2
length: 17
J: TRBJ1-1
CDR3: CASSALGIQGGHTEAFF

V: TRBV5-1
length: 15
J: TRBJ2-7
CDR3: CASSLEAGSIYEQYF

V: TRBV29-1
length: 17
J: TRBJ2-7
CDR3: CSVEEMIRDRGTYEQYF

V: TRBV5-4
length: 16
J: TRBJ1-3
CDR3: CASSLGAGGPGNTIYF

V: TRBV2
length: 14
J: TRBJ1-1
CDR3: CASSYRVLNTEAFF

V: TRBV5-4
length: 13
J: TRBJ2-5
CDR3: CASSFRGLETQYF

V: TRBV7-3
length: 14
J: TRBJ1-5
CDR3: CASSLEGAGQPQHF

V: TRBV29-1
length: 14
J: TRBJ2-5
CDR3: CSVEDRRGRETQYF

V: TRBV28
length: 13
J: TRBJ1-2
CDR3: CASSSGQGYGYTF

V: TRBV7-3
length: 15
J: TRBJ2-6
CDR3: CASSGDRAGANVLTF

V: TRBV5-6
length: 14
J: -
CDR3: CASSLGTGIYEQYF

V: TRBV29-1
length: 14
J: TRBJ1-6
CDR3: CSVSTGGYNSPLHF

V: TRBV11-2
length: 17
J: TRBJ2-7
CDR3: CASSIWPLTADAYEQYF

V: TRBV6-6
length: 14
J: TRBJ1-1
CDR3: CASSFKQGETEAFF

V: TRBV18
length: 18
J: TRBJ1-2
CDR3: CASSPIEGGGLQNYGYTF

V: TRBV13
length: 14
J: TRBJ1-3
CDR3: CASSLGTIGNTIYF

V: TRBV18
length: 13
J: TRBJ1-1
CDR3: CASSSKTSTEAFF

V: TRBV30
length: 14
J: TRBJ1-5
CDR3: CAWSVLSGAQPQHF

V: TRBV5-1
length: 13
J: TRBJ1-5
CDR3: CASSSVPNQPQHF

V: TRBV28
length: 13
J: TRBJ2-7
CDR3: CASSSGGRVEQYF

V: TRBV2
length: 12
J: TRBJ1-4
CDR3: CASSLDREKLFF

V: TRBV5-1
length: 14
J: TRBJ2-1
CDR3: CASGLETRYNEQFF

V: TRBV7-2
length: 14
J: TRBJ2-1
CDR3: CASSLDWTGNEQFF

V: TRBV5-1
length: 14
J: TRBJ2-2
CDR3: CASSPRSHTGELFF

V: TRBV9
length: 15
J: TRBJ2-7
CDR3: CASSPTGDGAYEQYF

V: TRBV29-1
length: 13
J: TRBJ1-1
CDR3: CSVAPQGGTEAFF

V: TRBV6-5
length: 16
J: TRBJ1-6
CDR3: CASSYSGGPKGSPLHF